This paragraph covers one TCR beta chain sequence. Its antigen is unknown. Base quality data are lacking; no much larger clone is found one base away. The sample is drawn from a study of memory CD4+ T cells and cytomegalovirus serostatus (dated by TCRdb to between 2018 and 2021). About the study as a whole: A total of about 33 healthy Belgian adults, of whom 9 were CMV seropositive and roughly 25 were CMV seronegative, were included in the cohort. The study sequenced CD4+ memory TCRbeta repertoires of a Belgian cohort with known cytomegalovirus serostatus to replicate a published TCR-based CMV serostatus classifier.

A FACSAria II was used to sort memory CD4+ T cells, defined as single viable CD3+CD4+CD8-CD45RO+ cells. To determine CMV serostatus, a Roche Elecsys assay was used that detects serum IgG against CMV pp150, pp28, p38 and p52. Following thawing, total CD4+ T cells were enriched through positive selection using CD4 magnetic microbeads. Samples originated from another study that specifically interrogated the CD4+ T cell memory repertoire. Peripheral blood mononuclear cells were isolated and cryopreserved following standard operating procedures; serum was stored at -80 °C. The staining used CD3-PerCP (BW264/56), CD4-APC (RPA-T4), CD45RO-PE (UCHT1) and CD8-Pacific Orange (3B5) antibodies, and Sytox blue was used to exclude non-viable cells. Inclusive of the bounding cysteine and phenylalanine, the CDR3 is 13 residues long. The kept DNA is CDR3 alone, 39 bases in frame from the first base. Genomic DNA was extracted from sorted cells with the Quick-DNA Microprep Kit. Amplification of TCRbeta DNA was done with the immunoSEQ hsTCRbeta kit, following the protocol from the manufacturer. TCRbeta libraries were sequenced on an Illumina MiSeq instrument. Turning to the authors' computational methods: After out-of-frame sequences were removed, around 2,200,000 distinct TCRbeta sequences remained, averaging about 67,000 per individual. Each individual was scored by the count of 150 to 200 previously reported CMV-associated TCRbeta sequences and the total productive distinct TCRbeta count. A beta-binomial model was reimplemented in Python, and scikit-learn random forests with default parameters were trained on data from the US cohort. On the Belgian cohort, classifier performance was reported as the median AUC, along with percentile confidence intervals, across 10,000 bootstrap iterations. Drawn from immuneACCESS, this table holds only the in-frame rearrangements with V and J called that TCRdb kept. Clones are partly lost; checked studies trace under half to an unresolved V gene and leave the rest unexplained. D and trimming come from the DNA, and the V and J calls and clone size come from that table. This sample gives approximately 88,000 clones in total; 80% of them show up just once. The ten most abundant clones make up 3.6% of the sample.

Study-level results and caveats: Only CD4+CD45RO+ memory cells were sequenced, unlike the original study, which covered naive and memory CD4+ and CD8+ populations. CMV serostatus prediction reached a median bootstrapped AUC of 0.95 with the original framework and 0.75 to 0.92 with a US-trained random forest. On the Belgian cohort, the classifier based on the original framework reached a median bootstrapped AUC of nearly 0.97, with a 95% CI of 0.76-1.00. Of 164 previously reported CMV-associated TCRbeta sequences, approximately 64 appeared in the CD4+ memory repertoires, each in one to five individuals. The results were read as suggesting that the CMV-associated TCR signature is, for the most part, present in the CD4+ memory repertoire.

The receptor's source is an adult in good health and CMV-seropositive. The sequencing input was memory CD4+ T cells from blood. The V gene is TRBV12-2 and the J gene is TRBJ2-1; the D call in the table, TRBD1, was not verified against the DNA. TRBV12-2 is designated a pseudogene. The CDR3 corresponds to CASRQGYHNEQFF. The DNA sequence is TGTGCAAGTCGTCAGGGCTACCACAATGAGCAGTTCTTC.